This entry features one T cell receptor (beta chain) sequence. The data were taken from a study of blood T cell repertoires in COVID-19. Clones were sequenced by immunoSEQ multiplex PCR, and TCRdb holds only the in-frame ones, with some missing. The sample has 260,000 or so clones, about nine tenths seen once. The length of the CDR3 is 14 residues. Trimming removed 0 bases from V and 5 bases from J, with 7 bases in between. The V gene's germline CDR1 is MNHEY and CDR2 SVGEGT. The sequence came from a young woman with acute COVID-19. V and J are TRBV6-2 or TRBV6-3 and TRBJ1-4; D gene uncertain. The sequencing input was PBMCs or T cells enriched from blood (not recorded which). The CDR3 coding sequence is TGTGCCAGCAGTTACTCCACAGTGAATGAAAAACTGTTTTTT. Translating it yields CASSYSTVNEKLFF.